This T cell receptor beta chain was retrieved from a study of vaccination and CD4 T cells after COVID-19. Study background: Post-diagnosis, post-COVID samples were collected after a median approximately three months, ranging 35 to 161.

The study sequenced cultured CD4+ T cell DNA using the Oncomine TCR Beta short-read assay. TCRdb fed the PCR reads into MiXCR, producing one record per CDR3 protein. This sample has 15,000 or so distinct CDR3 sequences, with roughly 76% found just once. This CDR3 region has 14 residues. The germline gives CDR1 SGHTA, CDR2 FQGNSA. V gave up 1 base and J gave up 9 bases, with 10 bases separating them. As to this clonotype: Its antigen is unidentified.

Treatment specified: roughly 10-day PBMC culture with coronavirus spike peptide pools or control peptides (ViraFEST assay). Positive PCR tests dated from March to December 2020, predating US Alpha, Beta and Delta variants. Sequenced sample: CD4+ T cells from blood, cultured in vitro. The chain links TRBV7-2 to TRBJ1-6; a weak D match, TRBD1 (6 bases). The receptor was derived from a human donor who had recovered from COVID-19. CDR3: CASSLVQGRSPLHF. DNA of the CDR3: TGTGCCAGCAGCTTAGTACAGGGTCGTTCACCCCTCCACTTT.